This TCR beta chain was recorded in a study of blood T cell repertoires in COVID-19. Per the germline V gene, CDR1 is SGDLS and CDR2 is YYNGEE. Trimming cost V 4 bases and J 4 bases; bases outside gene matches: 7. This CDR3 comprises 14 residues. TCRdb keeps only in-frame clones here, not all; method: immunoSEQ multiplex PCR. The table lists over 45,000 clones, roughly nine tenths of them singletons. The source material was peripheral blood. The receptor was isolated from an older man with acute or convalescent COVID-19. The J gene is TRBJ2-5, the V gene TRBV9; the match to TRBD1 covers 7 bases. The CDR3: CASSPQGVGETQYF. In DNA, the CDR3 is TGTGCCAGCAGCCCCCAGGGGGTAGGAGAGACCCAGTACTTC.